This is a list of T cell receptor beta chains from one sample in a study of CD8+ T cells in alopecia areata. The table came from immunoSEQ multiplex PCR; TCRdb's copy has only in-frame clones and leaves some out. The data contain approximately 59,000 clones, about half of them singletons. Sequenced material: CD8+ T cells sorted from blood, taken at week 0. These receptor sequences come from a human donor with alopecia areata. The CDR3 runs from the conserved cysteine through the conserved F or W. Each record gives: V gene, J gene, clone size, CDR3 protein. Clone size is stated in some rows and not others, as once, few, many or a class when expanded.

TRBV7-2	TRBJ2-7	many	CASSSMLGQDGYEQYF
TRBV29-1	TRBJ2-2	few	CSAINSGTGELFF
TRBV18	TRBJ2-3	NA	CASSPRSSGRLPDTQYF
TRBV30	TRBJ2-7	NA	CAWAPGDQFYEQYF
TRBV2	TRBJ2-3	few	CASSRQGRSTDTQYF
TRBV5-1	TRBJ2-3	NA	CASSTDRVDTQYF
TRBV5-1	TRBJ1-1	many	CASSLGGRVGTEAFF
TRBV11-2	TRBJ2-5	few	CASRGETQYF
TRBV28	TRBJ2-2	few	CASSPRDSNTGELFF
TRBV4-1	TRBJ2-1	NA	CASSQDRVEQFF
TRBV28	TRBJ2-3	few	CAGGADSPLGADTQYF
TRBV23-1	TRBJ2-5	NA	CASSHPGRNQETQYF
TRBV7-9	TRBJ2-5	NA	CASSYGTQYF
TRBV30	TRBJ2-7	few	CAWSSDRSSYEQYF
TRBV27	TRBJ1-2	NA	CASSLGPSWGYTF
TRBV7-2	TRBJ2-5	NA	CASSLAVQETQYF
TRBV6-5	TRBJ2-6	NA	CASSYSGAGANVLTF
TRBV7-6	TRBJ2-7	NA	CASSSTGDPYEQYF
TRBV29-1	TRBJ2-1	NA	CSVRQGYNEQFF
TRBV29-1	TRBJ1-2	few	CSVRTGEGYGYTF
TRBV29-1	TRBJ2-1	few	CSVLGPGLMSNEQFF
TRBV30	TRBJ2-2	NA	CASTSGNTGELFF
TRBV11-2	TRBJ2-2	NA	CASSLGRNTGELFF
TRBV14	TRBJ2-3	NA	CASSSTGSPPSDTQYF
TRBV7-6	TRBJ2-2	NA	CASSLAGTRGRELFF
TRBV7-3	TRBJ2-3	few	CASSLTSGSGDTQYF